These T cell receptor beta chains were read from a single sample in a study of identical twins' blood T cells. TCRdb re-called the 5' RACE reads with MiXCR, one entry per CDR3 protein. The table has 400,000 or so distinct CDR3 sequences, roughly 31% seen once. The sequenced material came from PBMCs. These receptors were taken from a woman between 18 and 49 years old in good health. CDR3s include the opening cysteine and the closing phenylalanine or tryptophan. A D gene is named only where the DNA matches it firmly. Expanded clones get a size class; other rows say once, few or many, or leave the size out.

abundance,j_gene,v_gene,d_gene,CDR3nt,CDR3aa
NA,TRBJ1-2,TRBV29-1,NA,TGCAGCGTTGAGAGACACCGAGCTGCTAACTATGGCTACACCTTC,CSVERHRAANYGYTF
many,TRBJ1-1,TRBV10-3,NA,TGTGCCATCACCACAGGCGACACTGAAGCTTTCTTT,CAITTGDTEAFF
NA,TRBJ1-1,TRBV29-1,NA,TGCAGCGCGGGCGCAGTGGGCACTGAAGCTTTCTTT,CSAGAVGTEAFF
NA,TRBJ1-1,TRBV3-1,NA,TGTGCCAGCAGCCAAGGTCTCATATCGGTACTTGAAGCTTTCTTT,CASSQGLISVLEAFF
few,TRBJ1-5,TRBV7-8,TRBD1,TGTGCCAGCGCCCGGGGACAGGCGGATCAGCCCCAGCATTTT,CASARGQADQPQHF
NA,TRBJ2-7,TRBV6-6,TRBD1,TGTGCCAGCAGACTCGGACAGGCCGTAGACTTCGAGCAGTACTTC,CASRLGQAVDFEQYF
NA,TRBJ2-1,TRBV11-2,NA,TGTGCCAGCAGCTCCCGGGACCAGCGGATGTACAATGAGCAGTTCTTC,CASSSRDQRMYNEQFF
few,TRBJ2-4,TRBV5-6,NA,TGTGCCAGCAGCTCCGAGACAGAAAACATTCAGTACTTC,CASSSETENIQYF
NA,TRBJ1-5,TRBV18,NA,TGTGCCAGCTCAAACAGGGAACACAATCAGCCCCAGCATTTT,CASSNREHNQPQHF
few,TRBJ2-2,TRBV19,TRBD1,TGTGCCAGTAGTATTAACAGGGGCTCCGGGGAGCTGTTTTTT,CASSINRGSGELFF
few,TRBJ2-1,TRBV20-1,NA,TGCAGTGCTAGAGATTTGCGAGTCTCCTACAATGAGCAGTTCTTC,CSARDLRVSYNEQFF